The next 18 T cell receptor beta chains were all read from a single sample in a study of blood T cells in healthy people across ages. Using a J-beta primer mix together with a sample-barcoded 5' primer, a second PCR was run for about 6 to 12 cycles. TCRdb recomputed calls from the 5' RACE reads with MiXCR, one row per CDR3 protein. Of approximately 810,000 distinct CDR3 sequences in the sample, about 30% are singletons; the top ten hold roughly 17%. The sample taken for sequencing was blood. These receptors were collected from a woman aged 80 or older in good health.

This CDR3 reads CSVTGLAGGSSYNEQFF. The CDR3 bases are TGCAGCGTGACTGGACTAGCGGGAGGAAGCTCCTACAATGAGCAGTTCTTC. The rearrangement uses TRBV29-1 and TRBJ2-1; the match to TRBD2 covers 14 bases. Germline assignment: CDR1 SQVTM and CDR2 ANQGSEA. The V segment lost 6 bases and the J segment 0 bases; nucleotides outside the gene matches: 7. The CDR3 extends over 17 amino acids.

This clonotype was detected once. The chain is built from TRBV27 and TRBJ2-4; 9 bases are shared with TRBD1. After removal of 3 bases from V and 13 bases from J, the junction contained 16 bases not matched to a gene. There are 16 residues in the CDR3. Germline V gives CDR1 MNHEY, CDR2 SMNVEV (reference sequence). This CDR3 is CASSFGAGTGPGEQYF. CDR3 DNA: TGTGCCAGCAGTTTCGGAGCCGGGACAGGGCCGGGTGAGCAGTACTTC.

Only a few counts were recorded for this clonotype. V and J are TRBV20-1 and TRBJ1-4; a weak D match, TRBD1 (5 bases). This CDR3 comprises 16 residues. Germline-derived CDR1 and CDR2 are DFQATT and SNEGSKA (reference sequence). Trimming pared 6 bases from V and 1 base from J, leaving 18 bases between. The CDR3 is CSARSLGGRTNEKLFF. CDR3 in DNA: TGCAGTGCCCGGTCCCTGGGGGGAAGAACTAATGAAAAACTGTTTTTT.

The sample holds a few counts of this clonotype. This chain uses TRBV2 with TRBJ2-5, with D tentatively TRBD1 or TRBD2 (5 bases each). In germline, CDR1 is SNHLY, CDR2 FYNNEI. The germline V and J ends were trimmed by 7 bases and 5 bases, with 14 bases remaining between them. The CDR3 covers 13 residues. For the CDR3, the DNA is TGTGCCAGCAACCCAGGGAGCCGGGAGACCCAGTACTTC. Encoded protein: CASNPGSRETQYF.

Ten or more counts support this clonotype. The CDR3 region is CASSLGTGGLYGYTF. The CDR3 DNA follows: TGTGCCAGCAGTTTGGGGACAGGGGGCCTCTATGGCTACACCTTC. The chain combines TRBV7-2 with TRBJ1-2; TRBD1 matches at 12 bases. The CDR3 spans 15 residues. With V trimmed by 6 bases and J by 4 bases, 6 bases remained unmatched. Germline V gene data show CDR1 as SGHTA and CDR2 as FQGNSA.

This clonotype was picked up many times. The chain is built from TRBV12-3 or TRBV12-4 and TRBJ2-7; D not certain. This CDR3 spans 12 amino acids. Trimming shortened V by 8 bases and J by 6 bases, and 14 bases separated the two germline ends. The CDR3: CASSSRVGEQYF. For the CDR3, the DNA is TGTGCCAGCTCCTCCCGGGTGGGCGAGCAGTACTTC.

This clonotype showed up just a few times. The V call is TRBV4-3, the J call TRBJ1-2; D unclear. V was cut by 1 base and J by 13 bases, with 13 bases left in between. From germline, CDR1 is LGHNA and CDR2 YSLEER. The CDR3 covers 12 residues. CDR3 residues: CASSQAHSLLTF. The DNA for the CDR3 is TGCGCCAGCAGCCAAGCTCACAGCCTCCTCACCTTC.

In this sample, this clonotype turned up a few times. An end of the junction does not agree with germline; a read error may underlie this. The CDR3 nucleotides are TGTGCCGGCAGCTTAGGCCAGGACAATAATTCACCCCTCCACTTT. Amino acids: CAGSLGQDNNSPLHF. This sequence joins TRBV7-2 and TRBJ1-6; maybe TRBD1 (5 bases). From germline, CDR1 is SGHTA and CDR2 FQGNSA. CDR3 length: 15 residues.

This clonotype has a count of ten or more. The rearrangement uses TRBV3-1 and TRBJ2-6, with D perhaps TRBD2 (6 bases). Trimming removed 3 bases at V and 0 bases at J, with 27 bases between. The CDR3 consists of 22 residues. Germline V gene data show CDR1 as LGHDT and CDR2 as YNNKEL (reference sequence). The CDR3 region has the DNA TGTGCCAGCAGCCAGGTCCGGGGAGGCAACACCTTGAGATACTCTGGGGCCAACGTCCTGACTTTC. Translation gives CASSQVRGGNTLRYSGANVLTF.

The sample holds many counts of this clonotype. The rearrangement joins TRBV27 to TRBJ2-1; TRBD2 aligns across 10 bases. Germline loops: CDR1 MNHEY, CDR2 SMNVEV (reference sequence). CDR3 length: 17 amino acids. With 3 bases clipped from V and 3 bases from J, the junction kept 8 bases outside the gene matches. The CDR3 is CASSFSRLAGFYNEQFF. In nucleotides, the CDR3 is TGTGCCAGCAGTTTTTCCCGACTAGCGGGTTTCTACAATGAGCAGTTCTTC.

The table lists this clonotype with many counts. The chain is built from TRBV20-1 and TRBJ2-1; 8 bases align to TRBD1. V gave up 6 bases and J gave up 8 bases; unmatched junction bases: 9. This CDR3 has 13 residues. CDR1 DFQATT and CDR2 SNEGSKA come from the germline V gene (reference sequence). CDR3 sequence reads: CSATGTGLHEQFF. CDR3 nucleotide sequence: TGCAGTGCCACCGGGACAGGCTTGCATGAGCAGTTCTTC.

The table lists this clonotype with many counts. The V call is TRBV7-9, the J call TRBJ2-7, with 7 bases identical to TRBD1. Germline CDR1 SEHNR, CDR2 FQNEAQ (reference sequence). Trimming removed 5 bases from V and 0 bases from J; junction bases left unmatched: 10. This CDR3 has 16 amino acids. CDR3 sequence (DNA): TGTGCCAGCAGCCCCAACCGAGGACAGGCCTCCTACGAGCAGTACTTC. Its translation: CASSPNRGQASYEQYF.

CDR3 bases: TGTGCCAGCAGCCAAGAAATTATCTCTGGAAACACCATATATTTT. Residues: CASSQEIISGNTIYF. The chain recombines TRBV3-1 with TRBJ1-3; D uncertain. Germline V gene data show CDR1 as LGHDT and CDR2 as YNNKEL (reference sequence). V was shortened by 0 bases and J by 0 bases, with 6 bases between the two germline ends. The CDR3 extends over 15 amino acids. The complete variable domain, with remaining parts taken from reference TRBV3-1 and TRBJ1-3, reads DTAVSQTPKYLVTQMGNDKSIKCEQNLGHDTMYWYKQDSKKFLKIMFSYNNKELIINETVPNRFSPKSPDKAHLNLHINSLELGDSAVYFCASSQEIISGNTIYFGEGSWLTVV.

Points on this clonotype: A read error is possible here, since a much larger clone lies one base away. The genes are TRBV24-1 and TRBJ2-1; D call uncertain. Germline-derived CDR1 and CDR2 are KGHDR and SFDVKD. This CDR3 comprises 15 residues. Trimming left V 3 bases short and J 5 bases short, with 13 bases between. The DNA of the CDR3 is TGTGCCACCAGTGATCTGGCGGAATCCCACAATGAGCAGTTCTTC. This sequence encodes CATSDLAESHNEQFF.

As regards this clonotype: One end of the junction fails to match germline, which may point to a read error. This chain connects TRBV2 to TRBJ1-5, with 8 bases aligning to TRBD1. In germline, CDR1 is SNHLY, CDR2 FYNNEI. The CDR3 covers 13 residues. CDR3 in DNA: TGTGCCAGCGGACAGGGCCAGGAGAGGCCCCGGCATTTT. It yields the protein CASGQGQERPRHF.

With regard to this clonotype: It may be a read error: a sequence one base away is much more abundant. The chain is built from TRBV6-5 and TRBJ2-7; a weak D match, TRBD1 (6 bases). The CDR3 is made up of 15 amino acids. V shed 5 bases and J shed 7 bases, with 21 bases lying between them. Germline V gene sequence: CDR1 MNHEY, CDR2 SVGAGI. This chain's CDR3 is CASSRTALSYNEQYF. In DNA, the CDR3 is TGTGCCAGCAGTAGGACAGCCCTCTCCTACAATGAGCAGTACTTC.

The rearrangement links TRBV7-2 to TRBJ1-3; unclear D gene. CDR1 is SGHTA and CDR2 is FQGNSA in the germline V gene. This CDR3 is 16 amino acids long. V was clipped by 5 bases and J by 0 bases, with 14 bases between them. In DNA form, the CDR3 reads TGTGCCAGCAGCCCCGCCTTACAGAGCTCTGGAAACACCATATATTTT. This sequence encodes CASSPALQSSGNTIYF. Variable domain in full (rest from reference TRBV7-2 and TRBJ1-3): GAGVSQSPSNKVTEKGKDVELRCDPISGHTALYWYRQSLGQGLEFLIYFQGNSAPDKSGLPSDRFSAERTGGSVSTLTIQRTQQEDSAVYLCASSPALQSSGNTIYFGEGSWLTVV.

Many counts were recorded for this clonotype. The V and J genes are TRBV20-1 and TRBJ1-6; D ambiguous. The CDR3 is made up of 14 amino acids. The germline CDR1 and CDR2 sequences are DFQATT and SNEGSKA (reference sequence). V was clipped by 2 bases and J by 4 bases, with 9 bases between them. CDR3 nucleotides: TGCAGTGCTAGAATGCCCCGATATAATTCACCCCTCCACTTT. Residues: CSARMPRYNSPLHF.